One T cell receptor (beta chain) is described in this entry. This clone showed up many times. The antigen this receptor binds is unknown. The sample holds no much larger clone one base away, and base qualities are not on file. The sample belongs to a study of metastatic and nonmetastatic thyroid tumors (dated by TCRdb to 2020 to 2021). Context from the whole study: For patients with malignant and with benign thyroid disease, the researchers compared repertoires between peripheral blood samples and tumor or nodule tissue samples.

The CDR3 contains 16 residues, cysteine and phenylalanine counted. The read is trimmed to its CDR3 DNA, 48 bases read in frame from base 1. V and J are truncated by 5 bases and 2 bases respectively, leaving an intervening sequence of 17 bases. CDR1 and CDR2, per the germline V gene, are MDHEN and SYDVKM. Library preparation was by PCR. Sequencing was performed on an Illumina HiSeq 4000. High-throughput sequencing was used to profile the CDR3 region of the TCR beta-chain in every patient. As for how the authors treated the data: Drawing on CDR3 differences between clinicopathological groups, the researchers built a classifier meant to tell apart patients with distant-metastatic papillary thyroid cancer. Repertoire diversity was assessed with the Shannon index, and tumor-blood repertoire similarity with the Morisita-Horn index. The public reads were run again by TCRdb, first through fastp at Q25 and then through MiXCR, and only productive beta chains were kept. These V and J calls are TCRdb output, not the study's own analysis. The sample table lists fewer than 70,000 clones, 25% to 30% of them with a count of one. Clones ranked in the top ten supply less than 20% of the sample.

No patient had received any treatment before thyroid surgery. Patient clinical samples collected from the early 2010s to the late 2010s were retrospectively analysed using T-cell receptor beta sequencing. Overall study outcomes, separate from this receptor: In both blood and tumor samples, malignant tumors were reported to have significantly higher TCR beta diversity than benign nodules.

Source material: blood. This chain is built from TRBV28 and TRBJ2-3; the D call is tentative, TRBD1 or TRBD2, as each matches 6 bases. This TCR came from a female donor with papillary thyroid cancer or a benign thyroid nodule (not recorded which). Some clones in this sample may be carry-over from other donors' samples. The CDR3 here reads CASSGGQWPPTDTQYF. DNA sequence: TGTGCCAGCAGTGGGGGGCAATGGCCCCCCACAGATACGCAGTATTTT.